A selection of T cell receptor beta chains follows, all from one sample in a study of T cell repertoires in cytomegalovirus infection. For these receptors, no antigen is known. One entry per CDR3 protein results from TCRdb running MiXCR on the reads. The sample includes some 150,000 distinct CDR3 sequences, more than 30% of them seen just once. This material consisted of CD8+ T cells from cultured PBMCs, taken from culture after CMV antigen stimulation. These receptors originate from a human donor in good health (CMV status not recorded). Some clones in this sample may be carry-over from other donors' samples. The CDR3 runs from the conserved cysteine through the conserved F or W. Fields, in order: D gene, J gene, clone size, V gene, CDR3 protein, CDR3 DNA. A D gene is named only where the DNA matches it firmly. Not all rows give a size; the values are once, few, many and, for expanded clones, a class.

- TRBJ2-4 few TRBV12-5 CASYSSAKNIQYF TGTGCTTCTTATAGTTCAGCCAAAAACATTCAGTACTTC
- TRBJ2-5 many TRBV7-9 CASSLFSGEETQYF TGTGCCAGCAGCTTATTCAGCGGCGAAGAGACCCAGTACTTC
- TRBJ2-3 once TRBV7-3 CASSSFPSSTDTQYF TGTGCCAGCAGCTCGTTTCCCTCTAGCACAGATACGCAGTATTTT
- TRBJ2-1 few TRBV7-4 CASSPVLQNRNEQFF TGTGCCAGCAGCCCGGTCCTACAGAATCGCAATGAGCAGTTCTTC
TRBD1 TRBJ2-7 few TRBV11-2 CASSGPEGQGSYEQYF TGTGCCAGCAGCGGCCCGGAGGGACAGGGTTCCTACGAGCAGTACTTC
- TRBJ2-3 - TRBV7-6 CASSLVIQRDLDTQYF TGTGCCAGCAGCTTAGTGATCCAGCGCGATCTAGATACGCAGTATTTT
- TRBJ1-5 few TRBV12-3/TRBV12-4 CASSFSGLDQPQHF TGTGCCAGCAGTTTCAGTGGCCTAGATCAGCCCCAGCATTTT
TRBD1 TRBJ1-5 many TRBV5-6 CASSLGGAGQPQHF TGTGCCAGCAGCTTAGGGGGCGCTGGTCAGCCCCAGCATTTT
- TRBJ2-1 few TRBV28 CASAEFLTYNEQFF TGTGCCAGCGCGGAATTCCTAACCTACAATGAGCAGTTCTTC
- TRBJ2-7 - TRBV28 CASSPPLGPLDKQYF TGTGCCAGCAGCCCCCCTTTGGGTCCCCTCGACAAGCAGTACTTC
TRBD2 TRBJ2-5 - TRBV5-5 CASSLGTSGGAQETQYF TGTGCCAGCAGCTTAGGGACTAGCGGGGGGGCGCAAGAGACCCAGTACTTC
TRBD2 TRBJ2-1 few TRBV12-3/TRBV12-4 CASSLSGTSGNEQFF TGTGCCAGCAGTTTATCCGGGACTAGCGGGAATGAGCAGTTCTTC
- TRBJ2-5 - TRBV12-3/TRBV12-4 CASSPGQGIRKTQYF TGTGCCAGCAGTCCCGGGCAGGGGATAAGAAAGACCCAGTACTTC
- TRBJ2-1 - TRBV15 CATSSPISYNEQFF TGTGCCACCAGCAGCCCGATCTCCTACAATGAGCAGTTCTTC
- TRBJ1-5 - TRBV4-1 CASSQAGSSNQPQHF TGCGCCAGCAGCCAAGCGGGAAGTAGCAATCAGCCCCAGCATTTT
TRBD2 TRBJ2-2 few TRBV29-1 CSASGTNPPGELFF TGCAGCGCCTCCGGGACTAACCCACCCGGGGAGCTGTTTTTT
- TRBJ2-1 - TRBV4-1 CASSPGLLDNEQFF TGCGCCAGCAGCCCCGGTTTACTCGACAATGAGCAGTTCTTC
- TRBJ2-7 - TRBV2 CASSEGPDYEQYF TGTGCCAGCAGTGAGGGGCCCGACTACGAGCAGTACTTC
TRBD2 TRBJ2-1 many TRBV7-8 CASSRGASGGGSSYNEQFF TGTGCCAGCAGCCGCGGGGCTAGCGGGGGGGGAAGCTCCTACAATGAGCAGTTCTTC
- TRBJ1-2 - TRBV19 CASSPGPNYGYTF TGTGCCAGTAGTCCGGGGCCGAACTATGGCTACACCTTC
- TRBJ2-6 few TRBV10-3 CAISETYSGANVLTF TGTGCCATCAGTGAGACCTACTCCGGGGCCAACGTCCTGACTTTC
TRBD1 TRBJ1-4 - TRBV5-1 CASSLDSPGTGVGLFF TGCGCCAGCAGCTTGGATTCCCCGGGGACAGGAGTGGGGCTGTTTTTT
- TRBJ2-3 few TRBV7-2 CASSPHPRASSTDTQYF TGTGCCAGCAGCCCACACCCTAGGGCCTCTAGCACAGATACGCAGTATTTT
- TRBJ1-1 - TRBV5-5 CASSFTLNTEAFF TGTGCCAGCAGCTTTACCCTGAACACTGAAGCTTTCTTT
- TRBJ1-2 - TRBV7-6 CASSLWDASNYGYTF TGTGCCAGCAGCTTATGGGACGCCTCTAACTATGGCTACACCTTC
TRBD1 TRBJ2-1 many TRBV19 CASSAQGALNNEQFF TGTGCCAGTAGTGCGCAGGGGGCACTAAACAATGAGCAGTTCTTC
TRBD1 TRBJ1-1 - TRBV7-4 CASSLEDRTEAFF TGTGCCAGCAGCTTAGAGGACAGGACTGAAGCTTTCTTT
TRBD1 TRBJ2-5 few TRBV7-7 CASSPGGFQETQYF TGTGCCAGCAGCCCAGGGGGCTTCCAAGAGACCCAGTACTTC
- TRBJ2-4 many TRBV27 CASSPGLGGYIQYF TGTGCCAGCAGTCCCGGACTAGGGGGGTACATTCAGTACTTC
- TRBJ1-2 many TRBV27 CASSPHSGYGYTF TGTGCCAGCAGTCCCCACAGCGGCTATGGCTACACCTTC
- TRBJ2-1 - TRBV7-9 CASSSAPHNEQFF TGTGCCAGCAGCTCCGCCCCCCACAATGAGCAGTTCTTC
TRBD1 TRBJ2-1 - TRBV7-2 CASSSGTGNEQFF TGTGCCAGCAGCTCAGGGACAGGCAATGAGCAGTTCTTC
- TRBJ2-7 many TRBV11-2 CASSLGGVAYEQYF TGTGCCAGCAGCTTAGGGGGGGTCGCCTACGAGCAGTACTTC
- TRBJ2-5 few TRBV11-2 CASSPWRGVGETQYF TGTGCCAGCAGCCCGTGGCGAGGGGTCGGAGAGACCCAGTACTTC
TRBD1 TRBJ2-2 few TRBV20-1 CSATRTGSNTGELFF TGCAGTGCCACAAGGACAGGGTCGAACACCGGGGAGCTGTTTTTT
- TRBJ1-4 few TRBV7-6 CASTGQSDSNEKLFF TGTGCCAGCACCGGACAGAGCGATTCTAATGAAAAACTGTTTTTT
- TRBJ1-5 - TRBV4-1 CASSQEHSLGDNQPQHF TGCGCCAGCAGCCAAGAACATAGCCTCGGGGACAATCAGCCCCAGCATTTT